Listed here are 11 T cell receptor beta chains from one sample, sequenced in a study of beta chain features in type 1 diabetes. Every isolated RNA sample was fully reverse transcribed, so sequencing captured expressed TCRB transcripts. The method was immunoSEQ multiplex PCR; TCRdb's version includes in-frame clones alone and lacks a portion of them. The sample lists around 320,000 clones, around 15% occurring once. Sequenced input: central memory CD4+ T cells from blood. The receptors here all came from a young man in good health.

This clone has a handful of counts. This chain uses TRBV7-2 with TRBJ2-2, with D unresolved. The V end lost 5 bases, the J end lost 8 bases, and 15 bases lay between the germline ends. The CDR3 runs to 14 residues. Looked up from germline, CDR1 is SGHTA and CDR2 is FQGNSA. The CDR3 sequence is CASSPPGIPGELFF. CDR3 bases: TGTGCCAGCAGCCCGCCAGGCATTCCTGGGGAGCTGTTTTTT.

In this sample, this clone turned up a few times. The CDR3 DNA is TGTGCCAGCAGTCCCCCCCAGGGGCGGAGGAGTGAGCAGTTCTTC. This codes for CASSPPQGRRSEQFF. The gene calls are TRBV6-6 and TRBJ2-1; TRBD1 might be the D (6 bases). V was clipped by 5 bases and J by 9 bases, with 20 bases between them. CDR3 length equals 15 residues. Germline loops: CDR1 MNHNY, CDR2 SVGAGI (reference sequence).

Ten or more counts support this clone. CDR3 amino acids: CASQGLAGGYNEQFF. The DNA for the CDR3 is TGTGCCAGTCAAGGACTAGCGGGGGGTTACAATGAGCAGTTCTTC. This sequence joins TRBV7-2 and TRBJ2-1; 14 nucleotides align to TRBD2. Per germline, CDR1 SGHTA and CDR2 FQGNSA. V was pared by 9 bases and J by 4 bases, with 5 bases of the junction left unmatched. This CDR3 is built from 15 residues.

This clone has a handful of counts. CDR3 sequence: CASSLDPRHFYEQYF. DNA of the CDR3: TGTGCCAGCAGCCTCGACCCCAGACACTTCTACGAGCAGTACTTC. The V and J genes are TRBV7-2 and TRBJ2-7; D gene ambiguous. Germline V gene data show CDR1 as SGHTA and CDR2 as FQGNSA. Trimming removed 5 bases from V and 3 bases from J, with 17 bases in between. This CDR3 comprises 15 residues.

CDR3 residues: CASSLAGLGTVFTDTQYF. CDR3 bases: TGTGCCAGCAGCTTAGCGGGGTTGGGGACAGTTTTCACAGATACGCAGTATTTT. The chain carries TRBV7-8 and TRBJ2-3; 7 bases are a match to TRBD1. The CDR3 totals 18 residues. Trimming removed 0 bases from V and 2 bases from J; junction bases left unmatched: 11. Germline values: CDR1 SGHVS, CDR2 FQNEAQ.

V usage is TRBV18 and J usage is TRBJ1-5; 9 bases agree with TRBD1. The germline gives CDR1 KGHSH, CDR2 LQKENI. The CDR3 covers 15 residues. V dropped 5 bases and J dropped 6; count of bases not matched to a gene: 8. This chain's CDR3 is CASSSRDRDSQPQHF. DNA of the CDR3: TGTGCCAGCTCATCCCGGGACAGGGACAGTCAGCCCCAGCATTTT.

This clone was picked up many times. This sequence joins TRBV10-1 and TRBJ2-2; possibly TRBD1 or TRBD2 for D (5 bases each). From germline, CDR1 is WNHNN and CDR2 SYGVQD (reference sequence). This CDR3 contains 15 residues. The V gene lost 3 bases and the J gene lost 6 bases, with 14 bases spanning the gap. The CDR3 bases are TGCGCCAGCAGTGATCCCGGGGCCGCATCCGGGGAGCTGTTTTTT. Translation: CASSDPGAASGELFF.

The sample holds a few counts of this clone. Other DNA sequences of this sample code for an identical CDR3. CDR3 DNA sequence: TGCGCCAGCAGCTCCGGGACTAGCGGTTACAATGAGCAGTTCTTC. Its translation: CASSSGTSGYNEQFF. The chain uses TRBV5-1 and TRBJ2-1; 11 bases fit TRBD2. J was trimmed by 4 bases and V by 3 bases; bases with no gene match: 3. CDR1 and CDR2 from the germline V gene are SGHRS and YFSETQ. The CDR3 contains 15 residues.

Note on this clone: The junction and the germline gene differ at one end; a read error may be behind it. The gene calls are TRBV6-5 and TRBJ2-3; D is perhaps TRBD2 (6 bases). Germline V gene data show CDR1 as MNHEY and CDR2 as SVGAGI. CDR3 length: 15 residues. In DNA, the CDR3 is TGTGCCATCAGTGCGGCTAGCGAAGGCACAGATACGCAGTATTTT. It codes for CAISAASEGTDTQYF.

This sequence joins TRBV2 and TRBJ1-1, with D perhaps TRBD1 (5 bases). The germline V gene encodes CDR1 SNHLY and CDR2 FYNNEI. V was trimmed by 7 bases and J by 1 base, leaving 10 bases between them. The CDR3 consists of 13 residues. This chain's CDR3 is CASNQGENTEAFF. In nucleotides, the CDR3 is TGTGCCAGCAATCAGGGCGAGAACACTGAAGCTTTCTTT.

This clone turned up a few times. The chain carries TRBV5-1 and TRBJ2-3; D is unclear. Trimming removed 7 bases from V and 2 bases from J, with 14 bases in between. This CDR3 spans 14 amino acids. Germline V lookup: CDR1 SGHRS, CDR2 YFSETQ. The CDR3 bases are TGCGCCAGCTGCCCTGGGGATTTCACAGATACGCAGTATTTT. Translating gives CASCPGDFTDTQYF. Filled out from reference TRBV5-1 and TRBJ2-3, the complete variable domain reads KAGVTQTPRYLIKTRGQQVTLSCSPISGHRSVSWYQQTPGQGLQFLFEYFSETQRNKGNFPGRFSGRQFSNSRSEMNVSTLELGDSALYLCASCPGDFTDTQYFGPGTRLTVL.